The rows below give T cell receptor beta chains drawn from one sample of a study of shared clonotypes between healthy human individuals. The repertoire was sequenced with immunoSEQ multiplex PCR; TCRdb's copy has only in-frame clones and lacks some. There are hundreds of thousands of clones in the sample; roughly 96% occur only once, and 0.11% lies in the top ten. What was sequenced was naive CD8+ T cells sorted from blood. Receptors were obtained from a woman aged 25 to 39 in good health. Both conserved end residues are part of each CDR3. A D gene is named only where the DNA matches it firmly. Clone size, where shown, is once, few, many, or a class for clones that have expanded.

>TRBV7-9|TRBD2|TRBJ2-1|once
CASSLGTSGVNEQFF
TGTGCCAGCAGCTTAGGGACTAGCGGTGTGAATGAGCAGTTCTTC
>TRBV5-6|TRBD2|TRBJ2-4|NA
CASSRTSGSPRFKNIQYF
TGTGCCAGCAGCAGGACTAGCGGGAGCCCGCGGTTTAAAAACATTCAGTACTTC
>TRBV14|NA|TRBJ2-7|NA
CASSQARGTGAYEQYF
TGTGCCAGCAGCCAAGCCCGGGGGACTGGGGCCTACGAGCAGTACTTC
>TRBV6-6|NA|TRBJ2-7|NA
CASSYSGGKAEQYF
TGTGCCAGCAGTTACTCTGGCGGGAAGGCCGAGCAGTACTTC
>TRBV5-6|NA|TRBJ2-7|NA
CASSFGESYEQYF
TGTGCCAGCAGCTTTGGGGAGTCCTACGAGCAGTACTTC
>TRBV27|TRBD2|TRBJ2-7|NA
CASSLSFSGSHEQYF
TGTGCCAGCAGTTTATCCTTTAGCGGGAGTCACGAGCAGTACTTC
>TRBV7-9|NA|TRBJ2-5|once
CASSLLDQETQYF
TGTGCCAGCAGCTTATTGGACCAAGAGACCCAGTACTTC
>TRBV6-4|TRBD2|TRBJ2-7|NA
CASSDHLAGPIIYEQYF
TGTGCCAGCAGTGACCACCTAGCGGGGCCGATCATCTACGAGCAGTACTTC
>TRBV28|NA|TRBJ2-7|NA
CASSPPGSGTYEQYF
TGTGCCAGCAGTCCGCCGGGGAGCGGCACCTACGAGCAGTACTTC
>TRBV5-1|NA|TRBJ2-1|NA
CASSSGEASYNEQFF
TGCGCCAGCAGCTCCGGGGAGGCTTCCTACAATGAGCAGTTCTTC
>TRBV15|NA|TRBJ2-1|NA
CATSSLEGEGTSSYNEQFF
TGTGCCACCAGCAGCCTCGAAGGGGAAGGGACTTCCTCCTACAATGAGCAGTTCTTC
>TRBV11-2|TRBD1|TRBJ2-7|NA
CASSLGQGAYEQYF
TGTGCCAGCAGCTTAGGACAGGGGGCCTACGAGCAGTACTTC
>TRBV28|NA|TRBJ2-1|once
CASSLPHTTRHEQFF
TGTGCCAGCAGTTTACCCCACACGACTAGACATGAGCAGTTCTTC
>TRBV5-6|NA|TRBJ2-5|NA
CASSLADQFQETQYF
TGTGCCAGCAGCTTGGCAGATCAGTTCCAAGAGACCCAGTACTTC
>TRBV7-9|TRBD2|TRBJ2-3|NA
CASRLGREADTQYF
TGTGCCAGCAGATTGGGGCGGGAGGCAGATACGCAGTATTTT
>TRBV4-1|NA|TRBJ1-5|NA
CASSKGRGWEQPQHF
TGCGCCAGCAGCAAGGGCAGGGGATGGGAACAGCCCCAGCATTTT
>TRBV27|NA|TRBJ1-1|NA
CASSLWGPTNTEAFF
TGTGCCAGCAGTTTATGGGGACCGACGAACACTGAAGCTTTCTTT
>TRBV27|NA|TRBJ2-3|NA
CASSYGGVGTDTQYF
TGTGCCAGCAGTTACGGGGGAGTTGGCACAGATACGCAGTATTTT
>TRBV29-1|TRBD2|TRBJ2-7|NA
CSVEGGGVPSYEQYF
TGCAGCGTTGAAGGTGGGGGGGTTCCTTCCTACGAGCAGTACTTC
>TRBV27|NA|TRBJ1-5|once
CASSLGSHINQPQHF
TGTGCCAGCAGTTTGGGCAGTCATATTAATCAGCCCCAGCATTTT
>TRBV27|TRBD2|TRBJ2-7|NA
CASSHGLAGPSYEQYF
TGTGCCAGCAGTCACGGACTAGCGGGACCGTCCTACGAGCAGTACTTC
>TRBV5-5|NA|TRBJ2-1|NA
CASSLGTPVGGEQFF
TGTGCCAGCAGCCTAGGGACCCCCGTTGGTGGTGAGCAGTTCTTC
>TRBV27|NA|TRBJ1-1|NA
CASSYGRGNTEAFF
TGTGCCAGCAGTTACGGCAGAGGGAACACTGAAGCTTTCTTT
>TRBV7-9|NA|TRBJ2-7|NA
CASSYSATRGEQLYEQYF
TGTGCCAGCAGCTACTCTGCGACTAGGGGGGAGCAACTCTACGAGCAGTACTTC
>TRBV19|NA|TRBJ1-5|NA
CASSISDFNQPQHF
TGTGCCAGTAGTATTTCCGATTTCAATCAGCCCCAGCATTTT
>TRBV5-4|NA|TRBJ2-1|NA
CASSSPGTPYNEQFF
TGTGCCAGCAGCAGCCCCGGGACCCCCTACAATGAGCAGTTCTTC
>TRBV5-4|NA|TRBJ2-1|NA
CASSFSNSYNEQFF
TGTGCCAGCAGCTTCTCCAACTCCTACAATGAGCAGTTCTTC